A selection of T cell receptor beta chains follows, all from one sample in a study of cytomegalovirus exposure and HLA in healthy donors. Some clones are missing from TCRdb's copy, which holds only in-frame ones; the method was immunoSEQ multiplex PCR. Seen here are tens of thousands of clones, around nine tenths observed once, and the top ten hold around a tenth. The sample taken for sequencing was PBMCs. All receptors derive from a man younger than 40 in good health and CMV-seropositive. Each CDR3 is given without its conserved first and last residue. A D gene is named only where the DNA matches it firmly.

>TRBV19|NA
ASSMSLYNEQF
>TRBV30|NA
AWRAPGYNEQY
>TRBV19|TRBD2
ASSIRPGLAGGDEQF
>TRBV6-1|NA
ASHSYNEQF
>TRBV27|NA
ASSLGPLSYEQY
>TRBV28|NA
ASSFPGGGYT
>TRBV5-6|TRBD1
ASSGGTGGAYEQY
>TRBV4-2|NA
ASSQGAIYEQY
>TRBV5-8|NA
ASSLAGTQY
>TRBV4-1|NA
ASSQDFNAGTDTQY
>TRBV5-1|NA
ASSFSWGPYEQY
>TRBV10-2|NA
ASSDRVNQPQH
>TRBV7-2|NA
ASSLVTGQGYEQY
>TRBV9|TRBD2
ASSKSSGRSSYEQY
>TRBV27|TRBD1
ASSLSGQGPNRPYEQY
>TRBV10-3|TRBD2
AIGLAGYKSYNEQF
>TRBV7-9|NA
ASSLETVNTGELF
>TRBV6-5|TRBD1
ASRSGTANEKLF
>TRBV6-5|TRBD2
ASSYSWASGGHEQY
>TRBV4-2|NA
ASSRGTVYEQY
>TRBV27|NA
ASSFKARDFYGYT
>TRBV19|TRBD1
ATASDRLNEKLF